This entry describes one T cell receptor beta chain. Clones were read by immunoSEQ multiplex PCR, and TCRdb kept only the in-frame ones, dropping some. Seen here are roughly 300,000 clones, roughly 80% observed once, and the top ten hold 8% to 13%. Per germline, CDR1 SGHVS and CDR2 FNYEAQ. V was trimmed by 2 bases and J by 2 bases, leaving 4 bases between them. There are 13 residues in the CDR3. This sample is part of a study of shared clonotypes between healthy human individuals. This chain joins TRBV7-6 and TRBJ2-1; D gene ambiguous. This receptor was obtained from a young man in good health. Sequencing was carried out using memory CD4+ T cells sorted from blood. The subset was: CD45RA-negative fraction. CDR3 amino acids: CASSLSTYNEQFF. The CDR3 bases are TGTGCCAGCAGCTTAAGTACCTACAATGAGCAGTTCTTC.